The present entry profiles one TCR beta chain with its context. Its antigen is unidentified. CDR1 is LGHDT and CDR2 is YNNKEL in the germline V gene (reference sequence). V was trimmed by 2 bases and J by 3 bases, leaving 11 bases between them. CDR3 length: 14 residues. The record originates from a study of T cell responses to AZD1222 COVID-19 vaccine. Regarding the study as a whole: Without day 14 samples, only post-peak T cell repertoires were studied. At study baseline, merely a handful of AZD1222 recipients were seropositive. Donors were mostly white British, more females; clonal diversity possibly underestimated.

Clones were read by immunoSEQ multiplex PCR, and TCRdb kept only the in-frame ones, dropping some. The table has approximately 100,000 clones, 87% seen once; the top ten hold 2% to 3%. Second doses were pooled across both intervals (about 4 or about 12 weeks). The sample in question was peripheral blood, obtained 28 days after the second AZD1222 dose. The TCR comes from an adult who received the AZD1222 COVID-19 vaccine. The chain recombines TRBV3-1 (or the pseudogene TRBV3-2) with TRBJ2-7; D remains ambiguous. The chain's CDR3 is CASSQTDVRYEQYF. CDR3 DNA: TGTGCCAGCAGCCAAACAGACGTCCGCTACGAGCAGTACTTC.